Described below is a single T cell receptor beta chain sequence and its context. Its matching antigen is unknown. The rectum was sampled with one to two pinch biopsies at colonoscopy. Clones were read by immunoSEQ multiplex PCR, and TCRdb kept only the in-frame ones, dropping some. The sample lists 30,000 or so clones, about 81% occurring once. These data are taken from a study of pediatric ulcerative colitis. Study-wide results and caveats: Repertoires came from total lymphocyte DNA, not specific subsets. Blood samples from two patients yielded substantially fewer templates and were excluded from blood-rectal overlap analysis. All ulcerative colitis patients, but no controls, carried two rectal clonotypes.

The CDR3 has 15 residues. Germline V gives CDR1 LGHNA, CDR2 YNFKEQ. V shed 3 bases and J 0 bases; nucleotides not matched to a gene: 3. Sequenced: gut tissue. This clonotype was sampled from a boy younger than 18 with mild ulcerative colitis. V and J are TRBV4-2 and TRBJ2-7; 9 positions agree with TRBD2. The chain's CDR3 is CASSQLAGDSYEQYF. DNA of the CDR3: TGTGCCAGCAGCCAGTTAGCGGGGGACTCCTACGAGCAGTACTTC.